The 30 T cell receptor beta chains presented below share a single source sample, sequenced in a study of OX40 agonist ivuxolimab in advanced cancers. Using immunoSEQ multiplex PCR, the repertoire was profiled, and TCRdb retains in-frame clones only, with some absent. This sample has 98,000 or so clones, with roughly 83% found just once. The sample here was CD4+ or CD8+ T cells sorted from blood, taken in a trial of the OX40 agonist ivuxolimab. Receptors were obtained from an adult with an advanced solid tumor such as melanoma, head and neck, liver or kidney cancer.

The chain's CDR3 is CASSRDRVNYGYTF. The CDR3 coding sequence is TGTGCCAGCTCAAGGGACAGAGTTAACTATGGCTACACCTTC. The chain uses TRBV27 and TRBJ1-2; 7 positions match TRBD1. The germline gives CDR1 MNHEY, CDR2 SMNVEV (reference sequence). The CDR3 runs to 14 residues. Trimming cost V 8 bases and J 1 base; bases outside gene matches: 7.

The chain carries TRBV11-2 and TRBJ2-3; TRBD1 is a possible D gene (5 bases). Germline V gene lookup returns CDR1 SGHAT and CDR2 FQNNGV. Trimming removed 5 bases from V and 3 bases from J, with 15 bases in between. The CDR3 is made up of 15 amino acids. This CDR3 reads CASSPRRVSTDTQYF. CDR3 nucleotide sequence: TGTGCCAGCAGCCCCCGCAGGGTCAGTACAGATACGCAGTATTTT. Full variable domain (missing parts from reference TRBV11-2 and TRBJ2-3): EAGVAQSPRYKIIEKRQSVAFWCNPISGHATLYWYQQILGQGPKLLIQFQNNGVVDDSQLPKDRFSAERLKGVDSTLKIQPAKLEDSAVYLCASSPRRVSTDTQYFGPGTRLTVL.

The chain recombines TRBV4-3 with TRBJ1-2; unclear D gene. V lost 1 base and J lost 2, with 8 bases in between. Germline-derived CDR1 and CDR2 are LGHNA and YSLEER. This CDR3 has 14 residues. The chain's CDR3 is CASSQGQRNYGYTF. The CDR3 region has the DNA TGCGCCAGCAGCCAAGGGCAACGGAACTATGGCTACACCTTC.

The chain uses TRBV19 and TRBJ1-4; no clear D gene. Trimming took off 5 bases at V and 5 bases at J, with 12 bases between the two ends. This CDR3 spans 14 amino acids. Germline V CDR1 and CDR2: LNHDA, SQIVND (reference sequence). Here the CDR3 reads CASSFDGPNEKLFF. As DNA, the CDR3 is TGTGCCAGTAGTTTCGACGGACCGAATGAAAAACTGTTTTTT.

This chain joins TRBV28 and TRBJ2-7, with D uncertain. V lost 6 bases and J 1 base, leaving 16 bases between the germline ends. This CDR3 has 15 residues. The germline V gene encodes CDR1 MDHEN and CDR2 SYDVKM. The CDR3 bases are TGTGCCAGCAGCAATCTCGTACTTTCTTCCTACGAGCAGTACTTC. Protein: CASSNLVLSSYEQYF.

V and J are TRBV11-1 and TRBJ1-5; the match to TRBD1 covers 7 bases. The CDR3 loop spans 17 amino acids. V trimming: 5 bases; J trimming: 5 bases; junction bases outside the gene matches: 15. Per germline, CDR1 SGHAT and CDR2 FQDESV (reference sequence). As DNA, the CDR3 is TGTGCCAGCAGCCCCACACCAGCTACAGGGGTCGATCAGCCCCAGCATTTT. Translated, it gives CASSPTPATGVDQPQHF.

The V and J genes are TRBV27 and TRBJ2-3, with 10 bases aligning to TRBD1. The junction had 8 bases not matched to a gene; V was cut back by 8 bases and J by 3 bases. The CDR3 length is 15 residues. Germline V gene lookup returns CDR1 MNHEY and CDR2 SMNVEV (reference sequence). This chain's CDR3 is CASGPWTGGTDTQYF. DNA for the CDR3: TGTGCCAGCGGTCCCTGGACAGGGGGAACAGATACGCAGTATTTT.

This chain joins TRBV28 and TRBJ2-3, with D unclear. The CDR3 is 14 residues long. Germline V gene data show CDR1 as MDHEN and CDR2 as SYDVKM. V was trimmed by 1 base and J by 7 bases, leaving 12 bases between them. In DNA form, the CDR3 reads TGTGCCAGCAGTTTATCCTCGCCCCTAAATACGCAGTATTTT. Amino acids: CASSLSSPLNTQYF.

V gene TRBV10-2 combines with J gene TRBJ1-1, with D possibly TRBD1 on 6 matching bases. Germline V gives CDR1 WSHSY, CDR2 SAAADI. V gave up 6 bases and J gave up 0 bases, with 8 bases separating them. The CDR3 extends over 13 amino acids. This chain's CDR3 is CASSRGMNTEAFF. The CDR3 nucleotides read TGCGCCAGCAGCAGGGGAATGAACACTGAAGCTTTCTTT.

V gene TRBV18 combines with J gene TRBJ2-5; D ambiguous. The CDR3 runs to 13 residues. V shed 4 bases and J shed 2 bases, with 8 bases lying between them. Germline V gene lookup returns CDR1 KGHSH and CDR2 LQKENI. The CDR3 DNA sequence: TGTGCCAGCTCACGGAACTTACAAGAGACCCAGTACTTC. Translating it yields CASSRNLQETQYF.

In this sample, this clone turned up a few times. The chain links TRBV6-1 to TRBJ2-1; 9 bases agree with TRBD2. This CDR3 comprises 20 residues. Trimming at V came to 2 bases and at J to 0 bases, leaving 14 bases not matched to a gene. Germline V gives CDR1 MNHNS, CDR2 SASEGT. Here the CDR3 reads CASSEHVAGGLRSSYNEQFF. The CDR3 nucleotides are TGTGCCAGCAGTGAACACGTGGCGGGAGGGCTCCGTAGCTCCTACAATGAGCAGTTCTTC.

The chain combines TRBV6-1 with TRBJ1-1; unclear D gene. CDR3 length: 11 amino acids. CDR1 is MNHNS, CDR2 SASEGT, per germline. Trimming removed 8 bases at V and 12 bases at J, with 16 bases between. CDR3 in amino acids: CASAVGSTTFF. In DNA, the CDR3 is TGTGCCAGCGCCGTGGGGTCGACAACTTTCTTT.

This clone was seen a few times. An end of the junction differs from the germline gene, which may be a read error. The chain uses TRBV7-8 and TRBJ2-5, with a weak D call TRBD2 (5 bases). This CDR3 region has 15 residues. Germline V gene lookup returns CDR1 SGHVS and CDR2 FQNEAQ. The DNA for the CDR3 is TGTGCCAGCAGCTTATTGCCCGGGAACCAGGAGACCCAGTACTTC. This codes for CASSLLPGNQETQYF.

Only a few counts were recorded for this clone. Other DNA sequences within the sample encode an identical CDR3. The CDR3 region has the DNA TGTGCCAGCTCAGTGACTAGCGACCGCACAGATACGCAGTATTTT. Translating it yields CASSVTSDRTDTQYF. The genes are TRBV18 and TRBJ2-3, with 8 bases lining up with TRBD2. This CDR3 has 15 amino acids. The V segment lost 5 bases and the J segment 1 base; nucleotides outside the gene matches: 5. CDR1 KGHSH and CDR2 LQKENI come from the germline V gene. Full variable domain (rest looked up from reference TRBV18 and TRBJ2-3): NAGVMQNPRHLVRRRGQEARLRCSPMKGHSHVYWYRQLPEEGLKFMVYLQKENIIDESGMPKERFSAEFPKEGPSILRIQQVVRGDSAAYFCASSVTSDRTDTQYFGPGTRLTVL.

This chain connects TRBV18 to TRBJ1-2, with 8 bases that match TRBD1. J gave up 4 bases and V 5 bases, and 6 bases lay outside the gene matches. Germline V gene lookup returns CDR1 KGHSH and CDR2 LQKENI. This CDR3 region has 14 residues. CDR3 sequence: CASSTTGGPYGYTF. In nucleotides, the CDR3 is TGTGCCAGCTCAACTACAGGGGGTCCCTATGGCTACACCTTC.

This chain uses TRBV28 with TRBJ2-3; 7 bases are a match to TRBD2. This CDR3 contains 15 residues. V lost 7 bases, J lost 0 bases, and 7 bases stayed unmatched. Looked up from germline, CDR1 is MDHEN and CDR2 is SYDVKM. CDR3 sequence: CASTERGGSTDTQYF. The CDR3, as DNA: TGTGCCAGCACCGAAAGGGGAGGGAGCACAGATACGCAGTATTTT.

The V call is TRBV6-6, the J call TRBJ2-7; a weak D match, TRBD2 (5 bases). The V and J ends lost 0 bases and 6 bases respectively, with 12 bases between them. Germline CDR1 is MNHNY and CDR2 is SVGAGI (reference sequence). The CDR3 length is 14 residues. CDR3 nucleotides: TGTGCCAGCAGTTACTCGAGTACGGGAACCGAGCAGTACTTC. Encoded protein: CASSYSSTGTEQYF.

V usage is TRBV5-4 and J usage is TRBJ2-2, with D possibly TRBD2 on 5 matching bases. Germline V lookup: CDR1 SGHNT, CDR2 YYREEE (reference sequence). The V gene lost 4 bases and the J gene lost 1 base, with 17 bases spanning the gap. The CDR3 is 17 residues long. The CDR3 region has the DNA TGTGCCAGCAGCCAAGTATCAGGCGGGTGGAACACCGGGGAGCTGTTTTTT. Translating it yields CASSQVSGGWNTGELFF.

The J gene is TRBJ2-7, the V gene TRBV10-3; D unresolved. V shed 3 bases and J shed 3 bases, with 9 bases lying between them. CDR3 size: 13 residues. Germline V gene lookup returns CDR1 ENHRY and CDR2 SYGVKD. The CDR3 region is CAISEQTYYEQYF. Here the CDR3 DNA reads TGTGCCATCAGTGAACAGACTTACTACGAGCAGTACTTC.

This chain uses TRBV4-3 with TRBJ1-1; the D is unclear. Germline V gene lookup returns CDR1 LGHNA and CDR2 YSLEER. The CDR3 length is 13 residues. V lost 4 bases to trimming and J lost 0 bases, with 6 bases between them. The CDR3 reads CASSRTLNTEAFF. The CDR3, as DNA: TGCGCCAGCAGCCGCACACTGAACACTGAAGCTTTCTTT.

This clone was found once. The genes are TRBV18 and TRBJ2-4; D is perhaps TRBD1 (6 bases). V was trimmed by 5 bases and J by 4 bases, leaving 9 bases between them. This CDR3 spans 13 amino acids. Germline V gene lookup returns CDR1 KGHSH and CDR2 LQKENI. This CDR3 is CASSAGTKNIQYF. The CDR3 region has the DNA TGTGCCAGCTCAGCCGGGACAAAAAACATTCAGTACTTC.

This clone appeared once. V gene TRBV5-1 combines with J gene TRBJ2-1, with D tentatively TRBD2 (5 bases). Trimming cost V 1 base and J 7 bases, with 15 bases left between them. The CDR3 runs 15 residues. From germline, CDR1 is SGHRS and CDR2 YFSETQ. CDR3 nucleotides: TGCGCCAGCAGCTTGTTAGGATCGACGGGAAATGAGCAGTTCTTC. Translating gives CASSLLGSTGNEQFF.

The V gene is TRBV5-1, the J gene TRBJ2-2, with 8 bases identical to TRBD2. The trim removed 5 bases at V and 1 base at J, leaving 1 base unmatched. The CDR3 length is 14 residues. Germline V gene data show CDR1 as SGHRS and CDR2 as YFSETQ. The DNA for the CDR3 is TGCGCCAGCAGACTAGCGGAGAACACCGGGGAGCTGTTTTTT. Translated: CASRLAENTGELFF.

The chain links TRBV27 to TRBJ2-3, with TRBD2 identical over 9 bases. The V and J ends lost 2 bases and 0 bases, in that order; junction bases with no gene match: 12. Germline loops: CDR1 MNHEY, CDR2 SMNVEV (reference sequence). The CDR3 sequence is 19 residues long. The CDR3 reads CASSLTLSGGHGSTDTQYF. The CDR3 coding sequence is TGTGCCAGCAGTTTAACCCTAAGCGGGGGGCATGGGAGCACAGATACGCAGTATTTT.

Concerning this clone: No DNA is shown, since the ends of the CDR3 on it are uncertain; the CDR3 is the one TCRdb lists. At the DNA level, this CDR3 is encoded by other sequences in the same sample as well. The chain carries TRBV6-5 and TRBJ1-3. CDR1 MNHEY and CDR2 SVGAGI come from the germline V gene. The CDR3 sequence runs 11 residues, both termini included. The CDR3: CASILGNTIYF.

This chain joins TRBV6-1 and TRBJ2-7; no definite D call. V was shortened by 1 base and J by 6 bases, with 7 bases between the two germline ends. CDR1 and CDR2 from the germline V gene are MNHNS and SASEGT. The length of the CDR3 is 12 residues. The CDR3 bases are TGTGCCAGCAGTGAAGAAGGGTTCGAGCAGTACTTC. It yields the protein CASSEEGFEQYF.

V usage is TRBV7-2 and J usage is TRBJ2-4; TRBD2 aligns across 8 bases. The CDR3 length is 13 residues. After removal of 6 bases from V and 15 bases from J, the junction contained 13 bases not matched to a gene. From germline, CDR1 is SGHTA and CDR2 FQGNSA. Here the CDR3 reads CASSLTSAGLRYF. For the CDR3, the DNA is TGTGCCAGCAGTCTGACTAGCGCGGGGCTTAGGTACTTC.

The chain employs TRBV19 and TRBJ2-1; 8 bases line up with TRBD1. The CDR3 is 16 amino acids. The junction had 8 bases not matched to a gene; V was cut back by 0 bases and J by 7 bases. Germline V gene data show CDR1 as LNHDA and CDR2 as SQIVND (reference sequence). CDR3 nucleotide sequence: TGTGCCAGTAGTATAGATATTCGGGACAGGCAAAATGAGCAGTTCTTC. This sequence encodes CASSIDIRDRQNEQFF.

The V gene is TRBV5-1, the J gene TRBJ1-2; 7 bases match TRBD1. V shed 0 bases and J 0 bases; nucleotides not matched to a gene: 8. The CDR3 extends over 17 amino acids. CDR1 and CDR2 from the germline V gene are SGHRS and YFSETQ. CDR3 sequence reads: CASSLGDGTVPNYGYTF. The CDR3, as DNA: TGCGCCAGCAGCTTGGGGGATGGGACAGTTCCTAACTATGGCTACACCTTC.

The chain links TRBV6-5 to TRBJ2-3, with TRBD2 matching 8 bases. V shed 6 bases, J shed 6 bases, and the junction held 8 bases outside the gene matches. Germline CDR1 and CDR2: MNHEY and SVGAGI. The CDR3 consists of 14 residues. The CDR3 nucleotides are TGTGCCAGCAGCCCCAGGGTAGCGGGGGATACGCAGTATTTT. Amino acid sequence: CASSPRVAGDTQYF.